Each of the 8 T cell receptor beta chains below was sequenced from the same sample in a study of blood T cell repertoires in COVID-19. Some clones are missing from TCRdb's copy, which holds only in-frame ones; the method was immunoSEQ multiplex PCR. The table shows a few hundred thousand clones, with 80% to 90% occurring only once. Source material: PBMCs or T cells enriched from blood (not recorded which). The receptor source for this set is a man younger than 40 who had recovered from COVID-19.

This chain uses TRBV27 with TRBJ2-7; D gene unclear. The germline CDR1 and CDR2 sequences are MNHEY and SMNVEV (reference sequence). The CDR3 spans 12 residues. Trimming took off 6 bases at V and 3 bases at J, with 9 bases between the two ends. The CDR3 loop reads CASRSSGYEQYF. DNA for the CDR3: TGTGCCAGCAGGAGTTCGGGCTACGAGCAGTACTTC.

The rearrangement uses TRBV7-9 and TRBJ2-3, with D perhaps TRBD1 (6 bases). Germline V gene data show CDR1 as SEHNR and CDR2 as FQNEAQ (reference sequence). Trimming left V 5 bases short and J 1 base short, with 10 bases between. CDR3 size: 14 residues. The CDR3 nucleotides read TGTGCCAGCAGCCTGGACAGAGGCACAGATACGCAGTATTTT. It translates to CASSLDRGTDTQYF.

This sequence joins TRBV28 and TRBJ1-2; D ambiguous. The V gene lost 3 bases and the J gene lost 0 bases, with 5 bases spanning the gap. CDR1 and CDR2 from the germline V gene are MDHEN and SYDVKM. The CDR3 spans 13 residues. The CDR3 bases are TGTGCCAGCAGTTTTAGAGCTAACTATGGCTACACCTTC. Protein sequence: CASSFRANYGYTF.

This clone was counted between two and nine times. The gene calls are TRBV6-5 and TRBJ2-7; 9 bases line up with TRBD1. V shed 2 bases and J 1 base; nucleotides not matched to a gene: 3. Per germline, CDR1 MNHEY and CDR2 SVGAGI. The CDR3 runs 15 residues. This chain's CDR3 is CASSYRTGESYEQYF. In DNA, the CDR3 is TGTGCCAGCAGTTACCGGACAGGGGAGTCCTACGAGCAGTACTTC.

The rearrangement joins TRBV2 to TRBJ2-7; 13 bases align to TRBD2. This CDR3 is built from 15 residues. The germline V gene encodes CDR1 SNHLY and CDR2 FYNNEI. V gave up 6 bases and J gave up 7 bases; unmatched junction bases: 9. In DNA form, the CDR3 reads TGTGCCAGCAGGGGGACTAGCGGGACCTGGGGTGAGCAGTACTTC. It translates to CASRGTSGTWGEQYF.

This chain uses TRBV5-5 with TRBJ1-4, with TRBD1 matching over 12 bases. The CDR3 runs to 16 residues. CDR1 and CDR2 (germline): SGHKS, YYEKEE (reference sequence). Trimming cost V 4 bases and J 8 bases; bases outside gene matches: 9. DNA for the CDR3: TGTGCCAGCAGCGTGGGACAGGGGGCGCCCTTGGAAAAACTGTTTTTT. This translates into CASSVGQGAPLEKLFF.

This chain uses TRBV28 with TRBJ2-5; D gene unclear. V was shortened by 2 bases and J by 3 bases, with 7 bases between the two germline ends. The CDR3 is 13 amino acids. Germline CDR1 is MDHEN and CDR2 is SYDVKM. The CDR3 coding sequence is TGTGCCAGCAGTTTACGGGTTAAAGAGACCCAGTACTTC. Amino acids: CASSLRVKETQYF. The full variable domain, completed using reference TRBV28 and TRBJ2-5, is DVKVTQSSRYLVKRTGEKVFLECVQDMDHENMFWYRQDPGLGLRLIYFSYDVKMKEKGDIPEGYSVSREKKERFSLILESASTNQTSMYLCASSLRVKETQYFGPGTRLLVL.

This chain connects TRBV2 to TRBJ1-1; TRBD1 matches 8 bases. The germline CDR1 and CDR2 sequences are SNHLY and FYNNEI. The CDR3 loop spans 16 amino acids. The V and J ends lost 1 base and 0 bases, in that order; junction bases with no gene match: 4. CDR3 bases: TGTGCCAGCAGTGAAGGCCAGGGGGCGGTGAACACTGAAGCTTTCTTT. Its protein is CASSEGQGAVNTEAFF. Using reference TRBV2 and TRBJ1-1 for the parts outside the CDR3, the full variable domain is EPEVTQTPSHQVTQMGQEVILRCVPISNHLYFYWYRQILGQKVEFLVSFYNNEISEKSEIFDDQFSVERPDGSNFTLKIRSTKLEDSAMYFCASSEGQGAVNTEAFFGQGTRLTVV.